These 26 T cell receptor beta chains originate from one sample sequenced in a study of vaccination and CD4 T cells after COVID-19. Their antigens are not known. Treatment noted: approximately 9-day PBMC culture with coronavirus spike peptide pools or control peptides (ViraFEST assay). The Oncomine TCR Beta short-read assay generated sequence data from the DNA of cultured CD4+ T cells. Each CDR3 protein gets one entry after TCRdb re-called the PCR reads with MiXCR. The table records about 21,000 distinct CDR3 sequences, approximately 52% of them present only once. Source: CD4+ T cells from blood, cultured in vitro, taken after SARS-CoV-2 vaccination. The receptor source for this set is a human donor who had recovered from COVID-19.

The chain recombines TRBV7-7 with TRBJ2-5; 13 nucleotides line up with TRBD2. The length of the CDR3 is 13 residues. Germline values: CDR1 SSHAT, CDR2 FNYEAQ (reference sequence). Trimming removed 5 bases from V and 7 bases from J; junction bases left unmatched: 1. The CDR3 sequence: CASSRTSGRTQYF. The DNA for the CDR3 is TGTGCCAGCAGCCGGACTAGCGGGAGGACCCAGTACTTC.

V usage is TRBV19 and J usage is TRBJ1-6; 7 bases are a match to TRBD1. The CDR3 covers 17 residues. In germline, CDR1 is LNHDA, CDR2 SQIVND (reference sequence). Trimming removed 5 bases from V and 9 bases from J; junction bases left unmatched: 16. This CDR3 reads CASSASGLRGLGSPLHF. DNA for the CDR3: TGTGCCAGTAGTGCCTCCGGGTTGAGGGGGCTCGGTTCACCCCTCCACTTT.

This clonotype was detected only a few times. V and J are TRBV12-3 or TRBV12-4 and TRBJ1-1; 8 bases agree with TRBD1. The length of the CDR3 is 14 residues. V was pared by 6 bases and J by 1 base, with 4 bases of the junction left unmatched. CDR3: CASRWTGTNTEAFF. CDR3 coding DNA: TGTGCCAGCAGGTGGACAGGGACGAACACTGAAGCTTTCTTT.

V usage is TRBV12-3 or TRBV12-4 and J usage is TRBJ1-2; D is unclear. V gave up 7 bases and J gave up 2 bases, with 8 bases separating them. The CDR3 is 12 amino acids. The CDR3 DNA reads as TGTGCCAGCACCGGGATCAACTATGGCTACACCTTC. This gives the protein CASTGINYGYTF.

In this sample, this clonotype turned up a few times. The V gene is TRBV30, the J gene TRBJ1-2; TRBD1 might be the D (5 bases). The CDR3 runs 12 residues. Between the trimmed V and J ends, which lost 3 bases and 8 bases, there was a span of 13 bases. Germline lookup yields CDR1 GTSNPN and CDR2 SVGIG (reference sequence). This chain's CDR3 is CAWSPGGGGYTF. The CDR3 DNA follows: TGTGCCTGGAGCCCGGGGGGTGGAGGCTACACCTTC.

This clonotype was observed once. The gene calls are TRBV28 and TRBJ1-2; D is unresolved. CDR1 is MDHEN and CDR2 is SYDVKM in the germline V gene. This CDR3 contains 14 residues. V lost 2 bases to trimming and J lost 0 bases, with 7 bases between them. The CDR3 coding sequence is TGTGCCAGCAGTTTACAGGCGTCTAACTATGGCTACACCTTC. As protein: CASSLQASNYGYTF.

This clonotype was counted a single time. The rearrangement uses TRBV6-2 or TRBV6-3 and TRBJ1-1; D unresolved. Germline CDR1 MNHEY, CDR2 SVGEGT. The CDR3 consists of 13 residues. The ends were cut back, 7 bases at V and 0 bases at J, with 9 bases in the middle. The CDR3 nucleotides read TGTGCCAGCACCAAACGGATGAACACTGAAGCTTTCTTT. The encoded protein is CASTKRMNTEAFF.

This clonotype was found a few times. V is TRBV6-1 and J is TRBJ1-1; maybe TRBD1 (5 bases). CDR1 and CDR2 from the germline V gene are MNHNS and SASEGT. This CDR3 comprises 14 residues. V dropped 6 bases and J dropped 13 bases, with 24 bases sitting between them. CDR3 sequence: CASSHTATAPGVFF. The CDR3 DNA follows: TGTGCCAGCAGCCACACAGCGACAGCCCCGGGGGTTTTCTTT.

This chain links TRBV6-1 with TRBJ2-7; 8 bases are shared with TRBD1. V was pared by 6 bases and J by 1 base, with 8 bases of the junction left unmatched. The CDR3 contains 15 residues. CDR1 is MNHNS, CDR2 SASEGT, per germline. The CDR3 sequence: CASSEGQVPSYEQYF. The CDR3 coding sequence is TGTGCCAGCAGCGAGGGACAGGTGCCTTCCTACGAGCAGTACTTC.

V gene TRBV7-8 combines with J gene TRBJ1-1; TRBD1 matches 7 bases. Germline lookup yields CDR1 SGHVS and CDR2 FQNEAQ. With 1 base clipped from V and 7 bases from J, the junction kept 6 bases outside the gene matches. The CDR3 extends over 14 amino acids. CDR3 in amino acids: CASSLEGARNEAFF. DNA for the CDR3: TGTGCCAGCAGCTTAGAGGGGGCACGTAATGAAGCTTTCTTT.

This clonotype was detected once. V usage is TRBV5-4 and J usage is TRBJ2-1; 9 bases agree with TRBD1. Germline CDR1 reads SGHNT; CDR2 reads YYREEE (reference sequence). This CDR3 contains 16 residues. Losses at the gene ends were 0 bases for V and 6 bases for J; bases not matched to a gene: 7. DNA of the CDR3: TGTGCCAGCAGCTTGGCCCCGGACAGGGGAGGCAATGAGCAGTTCTTC. This sequence encodes CASSLAPDRGGNEQFF.

V gene TRBV6-5 combines with J gene TRBJ2-7; perhaps D is TRBD1 or TRBD2 (5 bases each). Germline assignment: CDR1 MNHEY and CDR2 SVGAGI. CDR3 length: 14 residues. V lost 4 bases and J lost 2, with 12 bases in between. The CDR3 coding sequence is TGTGCCAGCAGTTCCGTGGGGGTCCCCTACGAGCAGTACTTC. Protein product: CASSSVGVPYEQYF.

CDR3 DNA sequence: TGCAGTGCGCCGACGGATCTCGACGAGCAGTACTTC. Its protein is CSAPTDLDEQYF. The chain has TRBV20-1 and TRBJ2-7; D is uncertain. The germline V and J ends were trimmed by 6 bases and 5 bases, with 14 bases remaining between them. Germline loops: CDR1 DFQATT, CDR2 SNEGSKA (reference sequence). This CDR3 has 12 residues.

The V gene is TRBV7-3, the J gene TRBJ2-5; D is possibly TRBD1 (6 bases). Trimming removed 0 bases at V and 7 bases at J, with 18 bases between. CDR1 is SGHTA, CDR2 FQGTGA, per germline. This CDR3 has 16 residues. The chain's CDR3 is CASSLTAAGLRGTQYF. The CDR3, as DNA: TGTGCCAGCAGCTTAACGGCGGCAGGCCTCAGGGGGACCCAGTACTTC.

Written as DNA, the CDR3 is TGTGCCAGCAGCTTAATGGGAACTAATGAAAAACTGTTTTTT. Translating gives CASSLMGTNEKLFF. This chain connects TRBV7-8 to TRBJ1-4, with unresolved D. Trimming removed 2 bases from V and 1 base from J, with 5 bases in between. Germline V gives CDR1 SGHVS, CDR2 FQNEAQ. This CDR3 spans 14 amino acids.

This clonotype occurred once. The chain recombines TRBV6-1 with TRBJ1-1; 8 bases line up with TRBD1. The CDR3 has 16 residues. V was pared by 6 bases and J by 5 bases, with 14 bases of the junction left unmatched. In germline, CDR1 is MNHNS, CDR2 SASEGT. CDR3 in amino acids: CASSLIQGARKTEAFF. DNA for the CDR3: TGTGCCAGCAGCCTTATTCAGGGGGCGAGAAAAACTGAAGCTTTCTTT.

This clonotype showed up just a few times. CDR3 sequence: CASSYLTGRHTEAFF. Written as DNA, the CDR3 is TGTGCCAGCAGTTACCTGACAGGGAGGCACACTGAAGCTTTCTTT. This rearrangement joins TRBV6-5 to TRBJ1-1, with 7 bases aligning to TRBD1. CDR3 length: 15 amino acids. Germline loops: CDR1 MNHEY, CDR2 SVGAGI. V gave up 2 bases and J gave up 3 bases; unmatched junction bases: 6.

The V gene is TRBV20-1, the J gene TRBJ2-7, with 9 nucleotides matching TRBD1. The junction had 3 bases not matched to a gene; V was cut back by 5 bases and J by 7 bases. This CDR3 spans 11 amino acids. Per the germline V gene, CDR1 is DFQATT and CDR2 is SNEGSKA (reference sequence). CDR3 sequence: CSARTGDEQYF. The CDR3 DNA reads as TGCAGTGCTCGGACAGGGGATGAGCAGTACTTC.

The V gene is TRBV4-1, the J gene TRBJ2-3; TRBD2 matches at 11 bases. Germline-derived CDR1 and CDR2 are MGHRA and YSYEKL. Trimming removed 6 bases from V and 1 base from J; junction bases left unmatched: 3. The CDR3 consists of 15 residues. The CDR3 nucleotides are TGCGCCAGCAGTCAACTAGCGGGGGGCACAGATACGCAGTATTTT. This gives the protein CASSQLAGGTDTQYF.

The table lists this clonotype with a few counts. The V and J genes are TRBV7-2 and TRBJ2-7; D not resolved. The CDR3 contains 16 residues. The germline V gene encodes CDR1 SGHTA and CDR2 FQGNSA. With 1 base removed from V and 0 bases from J, the gap between germline ends came to 13 bases. The CDR3 is CASSLVGARHSYEQYF. CDR3 sequence (DNA): TGTGCCAGCAGCTTAGTCGGCGCCAGGCACTCCTACGAGCAGTACTTC.

The V and J genes are TRBV7-6 and TRBJ2-1, with a tentative D call TRBD2 (6 bases). The CDR3 has 13 amino acids. V was pared by 4 bases and J by 12 bases, with 16 bases between. Germline-derived CDR1 and CDR2 are SGHVS and FNYEAQ. In DNA, the CDR3 is TGTGCCAGCAGCTCAAATAGCGGAGGTGGGCAGTTCTTC. Protein sequence: CASSSNSGGGQFF.

The chain has TRBV28 and TRBJ1-3; D uncertain. Germline CDR1 reads MDHEN; CDR2 reads SYDVKM. CDR3 size: 14 residues. V lost 8 bases to trimming and J lost 0 bases, with 11 bases between them. The CDR3 coding sequence is TGTGCCAGCCAAGCCTACCGCTCTGGAAACACCATATATTTT. It is translated as CASQAYRSGNTIYF.

This chain uses TRBV21-1 with TRBJ1-2. TRBV21-1 is recorded as a pseudogene. The CDR3 spans 16 residues. This CDR3 is CASSKVRGQLNYGYTF. The CDR3 bases are TGTGCCAGCAGCAAAGTTCGCGGGCAGCTTAACTATGGCTACACCTTC.

This clonotype turned up a few times. V gene TRBV20-1 combines with J gene TRBJ2-5; 7 bases are a match to TRBD2. The CDR3 consists of 14 residues. Trimming removed 1 base from V and 0 bases from J; junction bases left unmatched: 2. Germline loops: CDR1 DFQATT, CDR2 SNEGSKA (reference sequence). The CDR3 region is CSARGLADQETQYF. The CDR3 DNA reads TGCAGTGCTAGAGGCCTAGCGGACCAAGAGACCCAGTACTTC.

The table lists this clonotype with a few counts. The chain couples TRBV15 to TRBJ1-3; D gene ambiguous. The CDR3 is made up of 13 amino acids. V was pared by 0 bases and J by 9 bases, with 9 bases between. The V gene's germline CDR1 is LNHNV and CDR2 YYDKDF (reference sequence). CDR3 nucleotide sequence: TGTGCCACCAGCAGAGATCGCGCAGCCACCATATATTTT. Translating it yields CATSRDRAATIYF.

This chain uses TRBV20-1 with TRBJ2-2, with D possibly TRBD1 on 6 matching bases. This CDR3 comprises 17 residues. V shed 2 bases and J shed 1 base, with 17 bases lying between them. Germline CDR1 reads DFQATT; CDR2 reads SNEGSKA (reference sequence). The CDR3 region has the DNA TGCAGTGCTAGACCCCGCCCAACAGGGCGGAACACCGGGGAGCTGTTTTTT. It is translated as CSARPRPTGRNTGELFF.